The 8 T cell receptor beta chains listed next were all sequenced from one sample in a study of CD8+ T cells in alopecia areata. cDNA reverse transcribed from extracted RNA served as the sequencing template. Here immunoSEQ multiplex PCR was the method, and the copy in TCRdb shows in-frame clones only, minus some. The table lists approximately 30,000 clones, approximately 56% of them singletons. Material: NKG2D-high CD8+ T cells sorted from blood. The source is a human donor with alopecia areata.

The V call is TRBV7-8, the J call TRBJ2-1; D possibly corresponds to TRBD1 (7 bases). Between the trimmed V and J ends, which lost 2 bases and 4 bases, there was a span of 21 bases. This CDR3 has 18 amino acids. Germline V gene lookup returns CDR1 SGHVS and CDR2 FQNEAQ. The CDR3 spells CASSLSGGGASWYNEQFF. In DNA form, the CDR3 reads TGTGCCAGCAGCTTAAGTGGAGGGGGCGCGAGTTGGTACAATGAGCAGTTCTTC.

The CDR3 sequence is CASSPTSTGHGYTF. CDR3 bases: TGTGCCAGCAGCCCGACTTCGACAGGCCATGGCTACACCTTC. This rearrangement joins TRBV7-9 to TRBJ1-2, with D tentatively TRBD1 (6 bases). CDR1 SEHNR and CDR2 FQNEAQ come from the germline V gene (reference sequence). V lost 5 bases and J lost 6, with 16 bases in between. The CDR3 runs 14 residues.

By share, this clone counts as medium-sized. The CDR3 DNA is TGTGCCAGCAGCTCCGACCCGGACAGGGCATTCTTCGAGCAGTACTTC. It encodes CASSSDPDRAFFEQYF. The rearrangement links TRBV13 to TRBJ2-7; TRBD1 matches 8 bases. The germline CDR1 and CDR2 sequences are PRHDT and FYEKMQ (reference sequence). V lost 4 bases to trimming and J lost 6 bases; unmatched junction nucleotides: 14. The CDR3 loop spans 16 amino acids.

V is TRBV11-2 and J is TRBJ2-7; no firm D call. The V gene's germline CDR1 is SGHAT and CDR2 FQNNGV. The CDR3 has 11 residues. V lost 1 base and J 6 bases, leaving 4 bases between the germline ends. CDR3 DNA sequence: TGTGCCAGCAGCTTAGTTGGCGAGCAGTACTTC. Its translation is CASSLVGEQYF.

V gene TRBV6-5 combines with J gene TRBJ2-5; D not certain. The length of the CDR3 is 10 residues. Germline assignment: CDR1 MNHEY and CDR2 SVGAGI. V lost 10 bases to trimming and J lost 5 bases, with 8 bases between them. CDR3 sequence reads: CATTAETQYF. The CDR3 DNA reads as TGTGCCACCACGGCTGAGACCCAGTACTTC.

V gene TRBV4-2 combines with J gene TRBJ2-7; D unclear. The germline CDR1 and CDR2 sequences are LGHNA and YNFKEQ. V lost 3 bases to trimming and J lost 1 base, with 10 bases between them. There are 14 residues in the CDR3. This chain's CDR3 is CASSHRAPSYEQYF. CDR3 nucleotides: TGTGCCAGCAGCCATCGAGCCCCGTCCTACGAGCAGTACTTC.

V gene TRBV2 combines with J gene TRBJ2-5, with 12 bases lining up with TRBD2. CDR1 is SNHLY, CDR2 FYNNEI, per germline. V lost 7 bases and J lost 0; bases outside the gene matches: 3. This CDR3 spans 15 amino acids. The CDR3 reads CASNRLAGDQETQYF. The CDR3 nucleotides are TGTGCCAGCAATAGACTAGCGGGGGACCAAGAGACCCAGTACTTC.

The rearrangement uses TRBV7-8 and TRBJ2-1, with 8 bases fitting TRBD2. The CDR3 is 16 residues long. V dropped 3 bases and J dropped 4; count of bases not matched to a gene: 8. The V gene's germline CDR1 is SGHVS and CDR2 FQNEAQ. CDR3 protein: CASSFGGDRRYNEQFF. CDR3 coding DNA: TGTGCCAGCAGCTTCGGGGGGGACCGCAGATACAATGAGCAGTTCTTC.